Following are 9 T cell receptor beta chains from one sample sequenced in a study of cytomegalovirus exposure and HLA in healthy donors. Vbeta (60) and Jbeta (13) primers were used in the PCR. The table came from immunoSEQ multiplex PCR; TCRdb's copy has only in-frame clones and leaves some out. Among 150,000 to 200,000 clones listed, over 80% were seen once. The sample taken for sequencing was PBMCs. These receptors were taken from a human donor in good health.

The gene calls are TRBV7-2 and TRBJ2-7; a weak D match, TRBD2 (5 bases). Germline V gives CDR1 SGHTA, CDR2 FQGNSA. CDR3 size: 15 residues. The V end lost 1 base, the J end lost 1 base, and 11 bases lay between the germline ends. The CDR3 bases are TGTGCCAGCAGCTTAGAGGCTAGCCAATCCTACGAGCAGTACTTC. Its translation is CASSLEASQSYEQYF.

The rearrangement links TRBV7-6 to TRBJ2-5; TRBD2 aligns across 8 bases. The CDR3 extends over 13 amino acids. The trim removed 5 bases at V and 7 bases at J, leaving 6 bases unmatched. Germline CDR1 is SGHVS and CDR2 is FNYEAQ. The CDR3 DNA sequence: TGTGCCAGCAGCCCAGCGGGGGAGGGGACCCAGTACTTC. Residues: CASSPAGEGTQYF.

V gene TRBV7-2 combines with J gene TRBJ1-2, with a tentative D call TRBD1 (5 bases). The CDR3 has 16 residues. The V end lost 0 bases, the J end lost 2 bases, and 13 bases lay between the germline ends. Germline V gives CDR1 SGHTA, CDR2 FQGNSA. The CDR3 DNA follows: TGTGCCAGCAGCTTAGCCGGTCAGGGAAAGAACTATGGCTACACCTTC. Translation: CASSLAGQGKNYGYTF.

The CDR3 loop is CASNRDRDYNEQFF. In nucleotides, the CDR3 is TGTGCCAGCAATAGGGACAGGGACTACAATGAGCAGTTCTTC. The chain is built from TRBV7-2 and TRBJ2-1; 9 bases are a match to TRBD1. The CDR3 contains 14 residues. The V gene's germline CDR1 is SGHTA and CDR2 FQGNSA. With 7 bases clipped from V and 3 bases from J, the junction kept 4 bases outside the gene matches.

This clone was detected only once. This chain connects TRBV25-1 to TRBJ2-5; 11 nucleotides line up with TRBD2. The germline gives CDR1 MGHDK, CDR2 SYGVNS. With V trimmed by 8 bases and J by 5 bases, 4 bases remained unmatched. This CDR3 region has 13 residues. The CDR3, as DNA: TGTGCCAGCGGAGCTAGCGGGAGGGAGACCCAGTACTTC. Translating it yields CASGASGRETQYF. Full variable domain (rest looked up from reference TRBV25-1 and TRBJ2-5): EADIYQTPRYLVIGTGKKITLECSQTMGHDKMYWYQQDPGMELHLIHYSYGVNSTEKGDLSSESTVSRIRTEHFPLTLESARPSHTSQYLCASGASGRETQYFGPGTRLLVL.

The chain is built from TRBV7-9 and TRBJ2-1; the D gene is possibly TRBD1 (5 bases). CDR1 is SEHNR, CDR2 FQNEAQ, per germline (reference sequence). The CDR3 is made up of 12 amino acids. V lost 3 bases, J lost 10 bases, and 10 bases lay in between. CDR3 residues: CASSFFPGEQFF. For the CDR3, the DNA is TGTGCCAGCAGCTTCTTTCCAGGGGAGCAGTTCTTC. The whole variable domain, remainder taken from reference TRBV7-9 and TRBJ2-1, is DTGVSQNPRHKITKRGQNVTFRCDPISEHNRLYWYRQTLGQGPEFLTYFQNEAQLEKSRLLSDRFSAERPKGSFSTLEIQRTEQGDSAMYLCASSFFPGEQFFGPGTRLTVL.

V gene TRBV7-5 combines with J gene TRBJ2-7; the table's D call TRBD2 went unverified against the DNA. TRBV7-5 is marked as a pseudogene. The CDR3 has 11 amino acids. The CDR3 is CARSRGLGQYF. The CDR3 DNA sequence: TGTGCCAGAAGTCGGGGTCTTGGGCAGTACTTC.

The chain uses TRBV2 and TRBJ2-5, with D maybe TRBD2 (6 bases). V lost 8 bases and J 1 base, leaving 14 bases between the germline ends. This CDR3 has 14 residues. Germline V gene sequence: CDR1 SNHLY, CDR2 FYNNEI. In DNA form, the CDR3 reads TGTGCCAGCGGTAAAGGACTAATCCAAGAGACCCAGTACTTC. This encodes CASGKGLIQETQYF.

The rearrangement uses TRBV7-8 and TRBJ2-3, with D uncertain. CDR3 length: 13 amino acids. The V gene lost 1 base and the J gene lost 4 bases, with 6 bases spanning the gap. From germline, CDR1 is SGHVS and CDR2 FQNEAQ. The CDR3 DNA reads as TGTGCCAGCAGCTTAGGTACAGCAGATACGCAGTATTTT. It specifies CASSLGTADTQYF.